The subject of this entry is one TCR beta chain. Source study methods: The authors estimated nucleated cell counts from reference gene primer amplification. Only in-frame clones appear in the TCRdb table, and some are missing; sequencing was by immunoSEQ multiplex PCR. V and J calls and clone size are copied from that table; D and trimming were computed from the DNA. The repertoire holds over 250,000 clones, with over 75% as singletons. These data come from a study of blood T cell repertoires in COVID-19. Study information: Spain, Italy and the United States supplied samples that represented acute and convalescent COVID-19.

Germline V gene sequence: CDR1 ENHRY, CDR2 SYGVKD. The CDR3 runs 15 residues. V gave up 3 bases and J gave up 4 bases; unmatched junction bases: 8. Assignment of participants to cohorts was predicated upon participant-reported clinical history. Recovered status in Cohort 3 required two negative PCRs, clearance, or symptom resolution. The clonotype was recovered from a woman aged 18-29 years who had recovered from COVID-19. This chain joins TRBV10-3 and TRBJ2-5, with 7 bases identical to TRBD1. Specimen: PBMCs or T cells enriched from blood (not recorded which). The DNA for the CDR3 is TGTGCCATCAGTGAAAGGCTAGCAGGGGGAGAGACCCAGTACTTC. Its protein product is CAISERLAGGETQYF.